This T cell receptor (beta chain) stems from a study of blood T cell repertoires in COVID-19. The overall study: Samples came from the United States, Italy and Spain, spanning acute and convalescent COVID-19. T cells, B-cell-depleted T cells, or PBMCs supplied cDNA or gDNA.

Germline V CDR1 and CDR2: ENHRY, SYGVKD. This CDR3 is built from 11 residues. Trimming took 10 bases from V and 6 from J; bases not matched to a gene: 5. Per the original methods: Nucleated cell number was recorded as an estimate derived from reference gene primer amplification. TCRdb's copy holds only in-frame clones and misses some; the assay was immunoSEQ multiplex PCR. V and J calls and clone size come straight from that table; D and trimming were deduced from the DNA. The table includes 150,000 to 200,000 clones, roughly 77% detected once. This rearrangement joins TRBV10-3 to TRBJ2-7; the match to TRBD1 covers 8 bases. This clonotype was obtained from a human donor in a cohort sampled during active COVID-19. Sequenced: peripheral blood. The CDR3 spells CATQGAGEQYF. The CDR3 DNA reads TGTGCCACGCAGGGGGCGGGCGAGCAGTACTTC.